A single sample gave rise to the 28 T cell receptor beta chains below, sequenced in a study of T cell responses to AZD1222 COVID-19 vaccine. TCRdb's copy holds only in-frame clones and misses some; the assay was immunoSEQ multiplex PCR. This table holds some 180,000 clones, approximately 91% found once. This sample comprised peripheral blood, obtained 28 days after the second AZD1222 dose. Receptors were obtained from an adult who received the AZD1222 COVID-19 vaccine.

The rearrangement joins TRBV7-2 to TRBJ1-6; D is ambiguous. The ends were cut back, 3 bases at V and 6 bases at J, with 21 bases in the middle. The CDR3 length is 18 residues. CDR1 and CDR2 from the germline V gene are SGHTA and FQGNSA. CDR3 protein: CASSFDSWSFLANSPLHF. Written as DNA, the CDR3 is TGTGCCAGCAGCTTCGATAGTTGGAGCTTCCTAGCTAATTCACCCCTCCACTTT.

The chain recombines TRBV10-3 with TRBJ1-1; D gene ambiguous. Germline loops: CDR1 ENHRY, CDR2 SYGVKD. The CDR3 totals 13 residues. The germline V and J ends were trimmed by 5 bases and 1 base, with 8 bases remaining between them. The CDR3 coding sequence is TGTGCCATCAGTAACAACAGGAACACTGAAGCTTTCTTT. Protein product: CAISNNRNTEAFF.

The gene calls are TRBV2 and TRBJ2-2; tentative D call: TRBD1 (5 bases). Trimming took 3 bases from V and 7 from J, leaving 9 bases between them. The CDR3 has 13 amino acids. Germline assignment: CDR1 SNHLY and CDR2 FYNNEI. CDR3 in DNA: TGTGCCAGCAGTGAGGGGCAGCTCGGGGAGCTGTTTTTT. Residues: CASSEGQLGELFF.

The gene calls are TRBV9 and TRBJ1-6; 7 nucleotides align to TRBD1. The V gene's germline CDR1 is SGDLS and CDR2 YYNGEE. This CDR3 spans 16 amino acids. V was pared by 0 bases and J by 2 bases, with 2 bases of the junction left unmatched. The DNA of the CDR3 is TGTGCCAGCAGCGTAGGACAGGGAACCTATAATTCACCCCTCCACTTT. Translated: CASSVGQGTYNSPLHF. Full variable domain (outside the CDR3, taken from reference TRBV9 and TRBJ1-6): DSGVTQTPKHLITATGQRVTLRCSPRSGDLSVYWYQQSLDQGLQFLIQYYNGEERAKGNILERFSAQQFPDLHSELNLSSLELGDSALYFCASSVGQGTYNSPLHFGNGTRLTVT.

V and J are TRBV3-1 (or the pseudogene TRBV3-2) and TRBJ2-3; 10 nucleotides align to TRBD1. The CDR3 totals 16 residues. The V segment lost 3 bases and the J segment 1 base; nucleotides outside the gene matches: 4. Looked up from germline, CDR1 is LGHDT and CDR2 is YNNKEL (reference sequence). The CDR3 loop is CASSHSGTGGTDTQYF. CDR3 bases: TGTGCCAGCAGCCATTCCGGGACAGGGGGCACAGATACGCAGTATTTT.

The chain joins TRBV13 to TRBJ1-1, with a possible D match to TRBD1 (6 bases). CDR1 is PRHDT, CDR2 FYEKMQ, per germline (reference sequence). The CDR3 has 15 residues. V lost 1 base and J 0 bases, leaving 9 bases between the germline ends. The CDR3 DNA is TGTGCCAGCAGCTTAGCAGGGGAGATGAACACTGAAGCTTTCTTT. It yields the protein CASSLAGEMNTEAFF.

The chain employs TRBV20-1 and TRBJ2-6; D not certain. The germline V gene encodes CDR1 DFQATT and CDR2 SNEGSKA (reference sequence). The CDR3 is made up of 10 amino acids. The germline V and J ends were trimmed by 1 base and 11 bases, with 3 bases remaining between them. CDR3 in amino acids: CSARGDVLTF. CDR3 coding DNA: TGCAGTGCTAGAGGGGACGTCCTGACTTTC.

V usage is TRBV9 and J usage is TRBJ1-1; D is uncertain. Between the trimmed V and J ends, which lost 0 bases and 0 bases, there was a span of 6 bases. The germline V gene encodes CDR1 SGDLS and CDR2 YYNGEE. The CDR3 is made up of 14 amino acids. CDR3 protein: CASSVGQMNTEAFF. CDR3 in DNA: TGTGCCAGCAGCGTAGGGCAAATGAACACTGAAGCTTTCTTT.

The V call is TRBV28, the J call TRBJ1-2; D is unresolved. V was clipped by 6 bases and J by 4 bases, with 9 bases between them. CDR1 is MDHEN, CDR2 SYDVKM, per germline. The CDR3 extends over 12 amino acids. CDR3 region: CASRPDIYGYTF. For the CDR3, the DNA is TGTGCCAGCAGGCCTGACATCTATGGCTACACCTTC.

The CDR3 here is CAWGRGGWNTEAFF. CDR3 coding DNA: TGTGCCTGGGGCCGCGGGGGCTGGAACACTGAAGCTTTCTTT. The rearrangement joins TRBV30 to TRBJ1-1; D possibly corresponds to TRBD1 (6 bases). CDR1 and CDR2 (germline): GTSNPN, SVGIG (reference sequence). Trimming stripped 5 bases from V and 1 base from J, with 14 bases between. The CDR3 totals 14 residues. The complete variable domain, with remaining parts taken from reference TRBV30 and TRBJ1-1, reads SQTIHQWPATLVQPVGSPLSLECTVEGTSNPNLYWYRQAAGRGLQLLFYSVGIGQISSEVPQNLSASRPQDRQFILSSKKLLLSDSGFYLCAWGRGGWNTEAFFGQGTRLTVV.

DNA of the CDR3: TGTGCCAGCAGCCAAGAGGGGGCGCCTTCGGGAAACACCATATATTTT. This encodes CASSQEGAPSGNTIYF. The V call is TRBV4-2, the J call TRBJ1-3; tentatively, D is TRBD1 (6 bases). From germline, CDR1 is LGHNA and CDR2 YNFKEQ. Trimming took 0 bases from V and 4 from J, leaving 13 bases between them. This CDR3 is built from 16 residues.

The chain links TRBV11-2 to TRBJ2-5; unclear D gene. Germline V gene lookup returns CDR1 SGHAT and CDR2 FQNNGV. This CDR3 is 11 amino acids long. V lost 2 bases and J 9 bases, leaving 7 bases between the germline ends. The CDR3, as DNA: TGTGCCAGCAGCTTAATAGACGCCCAGTACTTC. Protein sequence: CASSLIDAQYF.

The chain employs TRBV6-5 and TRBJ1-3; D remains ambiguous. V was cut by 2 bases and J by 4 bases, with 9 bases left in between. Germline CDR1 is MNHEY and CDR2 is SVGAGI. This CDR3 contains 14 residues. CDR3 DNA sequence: TGTGCCAGCAGTTACGGACGAGGAGGAAACACCATATATTTT. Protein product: CASSYGRGGNTIYF.

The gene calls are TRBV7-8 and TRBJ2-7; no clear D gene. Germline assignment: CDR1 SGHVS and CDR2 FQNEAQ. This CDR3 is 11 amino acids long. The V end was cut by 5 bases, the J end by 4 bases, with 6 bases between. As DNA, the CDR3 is TGTGCCAGCAGCGACACTTACGAGCAGTACTTC. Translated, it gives CASSDTYEQYF. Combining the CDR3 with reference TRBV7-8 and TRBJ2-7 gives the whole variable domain GAGVSQSPRYKVAKRGQDVALRCDPISGHVSLFWYQQALGQGPEFLTYFQNEAQLDKSGLPSDRFFAERPEGSVSTLKIQRTQQEDSAVYLCASSDTYEQYFGPGTRLTVT.

The CDR3 DNA reads TGTGCCAGCAGCGTAGGGACTAGCGGGACTGGTGAGCAGTTCTTC. Its protein is CASSVGTSGTGEQFF. V and J are TRBV9 and TRBJ2-1, with TRBD2 identical over 12 bases. The CDR3 is 15 residues long. Germline loops: CDR1 SGDLS, CDR2 YYNGEE. V lost 0 bases to trimming and J lost 9 bases; unmatched junction nucleotides: 4.

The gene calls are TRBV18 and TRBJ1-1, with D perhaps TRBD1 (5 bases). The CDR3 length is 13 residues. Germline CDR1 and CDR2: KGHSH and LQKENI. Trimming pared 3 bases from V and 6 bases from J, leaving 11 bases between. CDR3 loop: CASSPWDGAEAFF. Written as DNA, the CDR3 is TGTGCCAGCTCACCCTGGGACGGCGCTGAAGCTTTCTTT.

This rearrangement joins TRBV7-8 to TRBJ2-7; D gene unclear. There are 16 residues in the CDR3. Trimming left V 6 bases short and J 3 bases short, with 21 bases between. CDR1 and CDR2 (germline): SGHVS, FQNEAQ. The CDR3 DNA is TGTGCCAGCAGGAATCAATTAGGGCAATTCTTCTACGAGCAGTACTTC. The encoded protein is CASRNQLGQFFYEQYF. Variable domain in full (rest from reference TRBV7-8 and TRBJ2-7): GAGVSQSPRYKVAKRGQDVALRCDPISGHVSLFWYQQALGQGPEFLTYFQNEAQLDKSGLPSDRFFAERPEGSVSTLKIQRTQQEDSAVYLCASRNQLGQFFYEQYFGPGTRLTVT.

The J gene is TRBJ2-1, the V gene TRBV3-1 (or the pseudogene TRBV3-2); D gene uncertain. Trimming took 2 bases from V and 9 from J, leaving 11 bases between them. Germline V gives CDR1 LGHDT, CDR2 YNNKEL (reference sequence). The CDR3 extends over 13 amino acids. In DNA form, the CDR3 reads TGTGCCAGCAGCCAATTAGGGAAGAGTGAGCAGTTCTTC. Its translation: CASSQLGKSEQFF.

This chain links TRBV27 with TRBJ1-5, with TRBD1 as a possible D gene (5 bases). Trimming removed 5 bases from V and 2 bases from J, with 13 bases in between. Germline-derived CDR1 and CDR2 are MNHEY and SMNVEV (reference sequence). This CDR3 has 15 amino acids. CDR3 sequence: CASSGPGHGNQPQHF. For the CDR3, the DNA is TGTGCCAGCAGTGGACCAGGGCACGGCAATCAGCCCCAGCATTTT.

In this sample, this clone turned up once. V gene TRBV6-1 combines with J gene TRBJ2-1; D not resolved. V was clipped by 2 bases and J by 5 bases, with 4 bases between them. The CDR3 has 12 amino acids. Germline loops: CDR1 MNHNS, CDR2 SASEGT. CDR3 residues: CASSETNNEQFF. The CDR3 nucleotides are TGTGCCAGCAGTGAAACTAACAATGAGCAGTTCTTC.

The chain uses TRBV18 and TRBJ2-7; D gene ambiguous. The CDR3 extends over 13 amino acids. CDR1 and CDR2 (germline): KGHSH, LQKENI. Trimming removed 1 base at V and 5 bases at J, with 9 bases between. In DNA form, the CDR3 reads TGTGCCAGCTCACCACTCCGCGAAAACGAGCAGTACTTC. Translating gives CASSPLRENEQYF.

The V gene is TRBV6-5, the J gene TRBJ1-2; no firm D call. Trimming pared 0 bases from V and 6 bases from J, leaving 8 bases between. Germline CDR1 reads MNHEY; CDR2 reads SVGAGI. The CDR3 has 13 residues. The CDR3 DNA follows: TGTGCCAGCAGTTACTCCGGGCCGGATGGCTACACCTTC. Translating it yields CASSYSGPDGYTF.

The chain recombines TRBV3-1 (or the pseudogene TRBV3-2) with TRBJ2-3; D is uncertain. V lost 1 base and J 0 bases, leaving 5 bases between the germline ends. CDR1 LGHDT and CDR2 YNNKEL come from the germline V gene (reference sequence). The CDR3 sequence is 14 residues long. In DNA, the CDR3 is TGTGCCAGCAGCCAAGGGGCAAGCACAGATACGCAGTATTTT. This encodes CASSQGASTDTQYF.

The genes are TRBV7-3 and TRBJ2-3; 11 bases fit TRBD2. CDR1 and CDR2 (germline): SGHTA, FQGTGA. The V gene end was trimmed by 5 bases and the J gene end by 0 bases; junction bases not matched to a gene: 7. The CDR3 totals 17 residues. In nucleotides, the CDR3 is TGTGCCAGCAGCCCAGCTAGCGGGGGGACTAGCACAGATACGCAGTATTTT. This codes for CASSPASGGTSTDTQYF. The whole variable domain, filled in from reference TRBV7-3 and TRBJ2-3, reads GAGVSQTPSNKVTEKGKYVELRCDPISGHTALYWYRQSLGQGPEFLIYFQGTGAADDSGLPNDRFFAVRPEGSVSTLKIQRTERGDSAVYLCASSPASGGTSTDTQYFGPGTRLTVL.

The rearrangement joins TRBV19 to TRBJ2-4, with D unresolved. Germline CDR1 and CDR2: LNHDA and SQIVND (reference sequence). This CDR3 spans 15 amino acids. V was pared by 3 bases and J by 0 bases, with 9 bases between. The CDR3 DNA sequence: TGTGCCAGTAGTATTCAACAGCTAGCCAAAAACATTCAGTACTTC. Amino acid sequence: CASSIQQLAKNIQYF.

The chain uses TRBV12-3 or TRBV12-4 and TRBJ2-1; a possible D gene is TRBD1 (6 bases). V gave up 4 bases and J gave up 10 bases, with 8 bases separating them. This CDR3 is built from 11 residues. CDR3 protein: CASSSDREQFF. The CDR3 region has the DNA TGTGCCAGCAGTTCCGACAGGGAGCAGTTCTTC.

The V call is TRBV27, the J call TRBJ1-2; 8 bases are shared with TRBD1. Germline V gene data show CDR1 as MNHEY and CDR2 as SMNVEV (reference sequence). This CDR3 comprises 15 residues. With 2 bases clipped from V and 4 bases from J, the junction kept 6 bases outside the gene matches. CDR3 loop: CASSLLRDRPYGYTF. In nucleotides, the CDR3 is TGTGCCAGCAGTTTACTCCGGGACAGGCCCTATGGCTACACCTTC.

CDR3 nucleotides: TGTGCCAGCAGTTACCCCTCCCCCTACGAGCAGTACTTC. This codes for CASSYPSPYEQYF. This chain joins TRBV6-2 or TRBV6-3 and TRBJ2-7; D gene ambiguous. V was clipped by 2 bases and J by 2 bases, with 7 bases between them. This CDR3 region has 13 residues. Germline lookup yields CDR1 MNHEY and CDR2 SVGEGT.